What follows are 29 T cell receptor beta chains derived from one specimen sequenced in a study of shared clonotypes between healthy human individuals. The repertoire was sequenced with immunoSEQ multiplex PCR; TCRdb's copy has only in-frame clones and lacks some. Among under 2,000,000 clones, about 95% were seen once, and the ten largest hold 1% to 1.5%. CD45RO-negative, CCR7-positively selected cells formed the naive CD8 fraction, excluding terminally differentiated effector memory CD45RA+ cells. The sample taken for sequencing was naive CD8+ T cells sorted from blood. The receptors shown here come from a man aged 18 to 29 in good health.

This clone was seen only once. The rearrangement uses TRBV7-2 and TRBJ2-5; 7 bases are a match to TRBD1. J gave up 5 bases and V 5 bases, and 11 bases lay outside the gene matches. The germline CDR1 and CDR2 sequences are SGHTA and FQGNSA. CDR3 length: 15 amino acids. This CDR3 reads CASSRQGLWGETQYF. CDR3 DNA sequence: TGTGCCAGCAGCAGACAGGGCCTTTGGGGGGAGACCCAGTACTTC.

Worth noting for this clone: Given a far larger clone just one base away, this is likely a sequencing read error. Distinct nucleotide sequences in the sample also encode this CDR3. The chain has TRBV5-4 and TRBJ1-1, with D possibly TRBD1 on 6 matching bases. The CDR3 runs 13 residues. CDR1 and CDR2 (germline): SGHNT, YYREEE (reference sequence). V lost 2 bases and J 1 base, leaving 6 bases between the germline ends. The CDR3 sequence: CASSLGGNTEAFF. The CDR3 DNA follows: TGTGCCAGCAGCTTAGGGGGGAACACTGAAGCTTTCTTT.

Note on this clone: This clone may be a read error of a much larger clone one base away. The V call is TRBV5-6, the J call TRBJ1-1; no clear D. Trimming removed 2 bases at V and 3 bases at J, with 5 bases between. There are 12 residues in the CDR3. Germline CDR1 reads SGHDT; CDR2 reads YYEEEE. The CDR3 loop is CASSFVDTEAFF. The DNA of the CDR3 is TGTGCCAGCAGCTTCGTGGACACTGAAGCTTTCTTT.

Points on this clone: Its ends do not fully match the called genes, so a read error is possible. The chain has TRBV6-1 and TRBJ2-7; the D gene is possibly TRBD2 (5 bases). Germline V CDR1 and CDR2: MNHNS, SASEGT. The CDR3 totals 15 residues. The CDR3 protein is CAISGSGSLIYEQYF. The DNA of the CDR3 is TGTGCCATCAGTGGGAGTGGCAGTTTGATTTACGAGCAGTACTTC.

The rearrangement links TRBV15 to TRBJ2-7, with D perhaps TRBD1 (6 bases). Germline CDR1 LNHNV, CDR2 YYDKDF (reference sequence). CDR3 length: 15 residues. Between the trimmed V and J ends, which lost 0 bases and 5 bases, there was a span of 14 bases. This chain's CDR3 is CATSRDTGLGNEQYF. CDR3 coding DNA: TGTGCCACCAGCAGAGATACAGGGTTGGGTAACGAGCAGTACTTC.

The V call is TRBV7-9, the J call TRBJ1-2, with 11 bases matching TRBD1. This CDR3 spans 17 amino acids. CDR1 is SEHNR and CDR2 is FQNEAQ in the germline V gene (reference sequence). V dropped 4 bases and J dropped 7; count of bases not matched to a gene: 14. Written as DNA, the CDR3 is TGTGCCAGCAGCTCCACCGTCCCGGGACAGGGGGACGGTGGCTACACCTTC. This translates into CASSSTVPGQGDGGYTF.

The chain is built from TRBV6-6 and TRBJ2-5; TRBD2 aligns across 7 bases. Trimming cost V 2 bases and J 1 base; bases outside gene matches: 4. CDR1 is MNHNY and CDR2 is SVGAGI in the germline V gene (reference sequence). This CDR3 comprises 15 residues. This chain's CDR3 is CASSYTGGTQETQYF. The CDR3 nucleotides read TGTGCCAGCAGTTACACGGGGGGTACCCAAGAGACCCAGTACTTC.

This clone has just one count. This rearrangement joins TRBV11-2 to TRBJ2-3, with 12 bases lining up with TRBD2. Germline CDR1 reads SGHAT; CDR2 reads FQNNGV. J was trimmed by 4 bases and V by 5 bases; bases with no gene match: 7. This CDR3 spans 16 amino acids. CDR3 nucleotides: TGTGCCAGCAGCGGGCGACTAGCGGGAGCGGCAGATACGCAGTATTTT. This gives the protein CASSGRLAGAADTQYF.

This rearrangement joins TRBV10-2 to TRBJ2-7; 12 nucleotides line up with TRBD2. This CDR3 spans 16 amino acids. CDR1 and CDR2 (germline): WSHSY, SAAADI. With V trimmed by 11 bases and J by 5 bases, 16 bases remained unmatched. The CDR3 here is CAAGGLAGGPPDEQYF. The CDR3 region has the DNA TGCGCCGCCGGGGGGCTAGCGGGAGGGCCTCCTGACGAGCAGTACTTC.

The chain joins TRBV4-2 to TRBJ2-1; TRBD2 agrees at 7 bases. From germline, CDR1 is LGHNA and CDR2 YNFKEQ. The ends lost 4 bases at V and 5 bases at J; junction bases unmatched: 8. The CDR3 is made up of 15 amino acids. The CDR3 loop reads CASSPLWGTNNEQFF. Here the CDR3 DNA reads TGTGCCAGCAGCCCCCTGTGGGGGACTAACAATGAGCAGTTCTTC.

The chain joins TRBV13 to TRBJ1-2, with 7 bases fitting TRBD1. V lost 4 bases to trimming and J lost 0 bases; unmatched junction nucleotides: 11. The V gene's germline CDR1 is PRHDT and CDR2 FYEKMQ (reference sequence). There are 17 residues in the CDR3. CDR3 sequence: CASSSTDTGTANYGYTF. The CDR3 DNA follows: TGTGCCAGCAGCTCCACTGATACTGGGACAGCTAACTATGGCTACACCTTC.

The chain employs TRBV9 and TRBJ2-7, with a tentative D call TRBD1 (5 bases). Trimming removed 3 bases from V and 5 bases from J, with 15 bases in between. The CDR3 is 14 amino acids. CDR1 is SGDLS, CDR2 YYNGEE, per germline. The CDR3 spells CASSDDQGIDEQYF. CDR3 bases: TGTGCCAGCAGCGATGACCAGGGTATCGACGAGCAGTACTTC. The variable domain in full, completed from reference TRBV9 and TRBJ2-7, reads DSGVTQTPKHLITATGQRVTLRCSPRSGDLSVYWYQQSLDQGLQFLIQYYNGEERAKGNILERFSAQQFPDLHSELNLSSLELGDSALYFCASSDDQGIDEQYFGPGTRLTVT.

The CDR3 region is CASSLGGTGLNYGYTF. DNA for the CDR3: TGCGCCAGCAGCCTAGGTGGGACAGGCCTTAACTATGGCTACACCTTC. The rearrangement uses TRBV4-1 and TRBJ1-2; 8 bases line up with TRBD1. V shed 4 bases and J 1 base; nucleotides not matched to a gene: 8. This CDR3 has 16 amino acids. Germline-derived CDR1 and CDR2 are MGHRA and YSYEKL.

Only one count was recorded for this clone. Additional DNA sequences in this sample encode the identical CDR3. The chain employs TRBV19 and TRBJ2-5, with D perhaps given as TRBD1 or TRBD2 (5 bases each). The CDR3 is made up of 14 amino acids. Per germline, CDR1 LNHDA and CDR2 SQIVND (reference sequence). Trimming took off 2 bases at V and 5 bases at J, with 12 bases between the two ends. The CDR3 coding sequence is TGTGCCAGTAGTATATTTGGGGGTTGGGAGACCCAGTACTTC. This gives the protein CASSIFGGWETQYF.

The chain links TRBV5-1 to TRBJ2-1; D unclear. This CDR3 spans 14 amino acids. V shed 0 bases and J shed 8 bases, with 12 bases lying between them. In germline, CDR1 is SGHRS, CDR2 YFSETQ. CDR3 region: CASSLGTQVDEQFF. As DNA, the CDR3 is TGCGCCAGCAGCTTGGGAACCCAAGTTGATGAGCAGTTCTTC.

This rearrangement joins TRBV4-3 to TRBJ2-7; maybe TRBD2 (5 bases). CDR3 size: 14 residues. Germline CDR1 LGHNA, CDR2 YSLEER. The ends were cut back, 0 bases at V and 3 bases at J, with 9 bases in the middle. The CDR3 DNA follows: TGCGCCAGCAGCCAAGAGCGGGCAGGCTACGAGCAGTACTTC. This gives the protein CASSQERAGYEQYF.

The chain employs TRBV10-3 and TRBJ2-5; possibly TRBD2 for D (6 bases). There are 15 residues in the CDR3. V was clipped by 3 bases and J by 3 bases, with 14 bases between them. The germline V gene has CDR1 ENHRY and CDR2 SYGVKD. The chain's CDR3 is CAISDPLALKETQYF. For the CDR3, the DNA is TGTGCCATCAGTGATCCCCTAGCGCTAAAAGAGACCCAGTACTTC.

The chain recombines TRBV5-6 with TRBJ2-5, with TRBD2 identical over 11 bases. The CDR3 covers 16 residues. Germline trimming cut 4 bases from V and 4 bases from J; bases unmatched to any gene: 9. Germline V gene sequence: CDR1 SGHDT, CDR2 YYEEEE. The CDR3 reads CASSPGLAGLGETQYF. For the CDR3, the DNA is TGTGCCAGCAGCCCAGGACTAGCGGGCCTTGGAGAGACCCAGTACTTC.

The rearrangement joins TRBV5-1 to TRBJ2-1; D is unclear. The CDR3 extends over 13 amino acids. The ends were cut back, 0 bases at V and 4 bases at J, with 5 bases in the middle. Per the germline V gene, CDR1 is SGHRS and CDR2 is YFSETQ. CDR3 protein: CASSLDHYNEQFF. The DNA of the CDR3 is TGCGCCAGCAGCTTGGACCATTACAATGAGCAGTTCTTC.

This chain uses TRBV4-3 with TRBJ2-1; TRBD2 matches 9 bases. There are 15 residues in the CDR3. The J segment lost 5 bases and the V segment lost 0 bases, leaving 2 bases of the junction unmatched. Germline-derived CDR1 and CDR2 are LGHNA and YSLEER. The CDR3 loop reads CASSQEGLADNEQFF. The CDR3 region has the DNA TGCGCCAGCAGCCAAGAGGGACTAGCTGACAATGAGCAGTTCTTC.

The chain couples TRBV7-9 to TRBJ1-2, with 9 positions matching TRBD1. This CDR3 has 14 amino acids. Germline assignment: CDR1 SEHNR and CDR2 FQNEAQ (reference sequence). V was pared by 5 bases and J by 5 bases, with 6 bases of the junction left unmatched. The CDR3 spells CASSPGTGSYGYTF. The CDR3 region has the DNA TGTGCCAGCAGCCCAGGGACAGGGTCGTATGGCTACACCTTC.

The J gene is TRBJ2-1, the V gene TRBV11-2; TRBD1 might be the D (6 bases). Trimming removed 5 bases from V and 8 bases from J, with 13 bases in between. CDR1 SGHAT and CDR2 FQNNGV come from the germline V gene. The CDR3 runs 13 residues. CDR3 DNA: TGTGCCAGCAGCCGGCAGGGGTGGGATGAGCAGTTCTTC. Translated, it gives CASSRQGWDEQFF.

The chain has TRBV10-2 and TRBJ2-7; D gene ambiguous. The CDR3 runs to 15 residues. With 0 bases removed from V and 0 bases from J, the gap between germline ends came to 9 bases. CDR1 is WSHSY, CDR2 SAAADI, per germline. The CDR3 DNA reads TGCGCCAGCAGTGAGTCAAGTAGTTTCTCCTACGAGCAGTACTTC. Translated: CASSESSSFSYEQYF.

This chain connects TRBV7-9 to TRBJ2-5; unclear D gene. CDR3 length equals 13 residues. From germline, CDR1 is SEHNR and CDR2 FQNEAQ (reference sequence). Trimming removed 1 base at V and 8 bases at J, with 11 bases between. In DNA, the CDR3 is TGTGCCAGCAGCTTAGTACTAATTGGCACCCAGTACTTC. Its translation: CASSLVLIGTQYF.

J is TRBJ2-1 and V is TRBV6-5; 9 nucleotides match TRBD1. After removal of 5 bases from V and 5 bases from J, the junction contained 4 bases not matched to a gene. Germline V gene lookup returns CDR1 MNHEY and CDR2 SVGAGI. The CDR3 totals 14 residues. This CDR3 reads CASSVQGAHNEQFF. The CDR3 region has the DNA TGTGCCAGCAGTGTACAGGGGGCCCACAATGAGCAGTTCTTC.

This chain joins TRBV9 and TRBJ2-2, with D possibly TRBD1 on 6 matching bases. The V gene's germline CDR1 is SGDLS and CDR2 YYNGEE. CDR3 length: 16 amino acids. The V end lost 1 base, the J end lost 1 base, and 11 bases lay between the germline ends. The CDR3 sequence is CASSVNRVLNTGELFF. For the CDR3, the DNA is TGTGCCAGCAGCGTAAACAGGGTATTGAACACCGGGGAGCTGTTTTTT.

The chain employs TRBV7-9 and TRBJ2-7, with a tentative D call TRBD1 (5 bases). Germline V gene sequence: CDR1 SEHNR, CDR2 FQNEAQ (reference sequence). This CDR3 region has 14 residues. Trimming removed 2 bases from V and 2 bases from J, with 10 bases in between. CDR3 region: CASSLYGHPYEQYF. CDR3 in DNA: TGTGCCAGCAGCTTATACGGACATCCCTACGAGCAGTACTTC.

The gene calls are TRBV27 and TRBJ2-7, with D perhaps matching TRBD1 (5 bases). CDR3 size: 14 residues. The V end lost 6 bases, the J end lost 3 bases, and 15 bases lay between the germline ends. Per germline, CDR1 MNHEY and CDR2 SMNVEV (reference sequence). The CDR3 nucleotides are TGTGCCAGCAGCCCAGGGATCATCTTCTACGAGCAGTACTTC. It yields the protein CASSPGIIFYEQYF.

This clone was seen once. The CDR3 coding sequence is TGTGCCAGCAGCTTAGCAGGGGAAGGTGAAAAACTGTTTTTT. Translating it yields CASSLAGEGEKLFF. This sequence joins TRBV7-6 and TRBJ1-4, with D perhaps TRBD1 (5 bases). The CDR3 loop spans 14 amino acids. Germline V gene sequence: CDR1 SGHVS, CDR2 FNYEAQ. Trimming removed 0 bases at V and 7 bases at J, with 9 bases between.